Listed below are T cell receptor beta chains from one sample, sequenced in a study of blood T cell repertoires in COVID-19. Clones were sequenced by immunoSEQ multiplex PCR, and TCRdb holds only the in-frame ones, with some missing. The table includes approximately 85,000 clones, around 94% detected once. Sequenced input: peripheral blood. Receptors originate from a woman in her sixties with active COVID-19. Each CDR3 is given with its conserved first and last residue. The order of the fields is clone size, J gene, V gene, D gene, CDR3 DNA, CDR3 protein. The D gene is left open where the match is weak. The listing skips clone size in some rows; elsewhere it reads once, few, many or a size class.

clone_size: -; j_call: TRBJ2-2; v_call: TRBV7-2; d_call: TRBD2; cdr3_nt: TGTGCCAGCAGCTCCAGCGGGGGGGCCGGGGAGCTGTTTTTT; cdr3_aa: CASSSSGGAGELFF
clone_size: -; j_call: TRBJ1-2; v_call: TRBV18; d_call: -; cdr3_nt: TGTGCCAGCTCACCACCTACATTCTCGGGTGGCTACACCTTC; cdr3_aa: CASSPPTFSGGYTF
clone_size: -; j_call: TRBJ2-3; v_call: TRBV7-9; d_call: -; cdr3_nt: TGTGCCAGCAGCTTGCAGATGGGCCCCCATACGCAGTATTTT; cdr3_aa: CASSLQMGPHTQYF
clone_size: -; j_call: TRBJ1-6; v_call: TRBV3-1/TRBV3-2; d_call: TRBD1; cdr3_nt: TGTGCCAGCAGCCTGGGACAGGGCAATTCACCCCTCCACTTT; cdr3_aa: CASSLGQGNSPLHF
clone_size: -; j_call: TRBJ1-1; v_call: TRBV5-1; d_call: TRBD1; cdr3_nt: TGCGCCAGCGGGACTGGGACAGGGGGCACTGAAGCTTTCTTT; cdr3_aa: CASGTGTGGTEAFF
clone_size: once; j_call: TRBJ1-2; v_call: TRBV5-4; d_call: TRBD1; cdr3_nt: TGTGCCAGCAGCTCCCCAGGACAGGGGGTTGGCTACACCTTC; cdr3_aa: CASSSPGQGVGYTF
clone_size: -; j_call: TRBJ1-1; v_call: TRBV10-3; d_call: TRBD1; cdr3_nt: TGTGCCATCAGGGGGACAGCTCCTAACACTGAAGCTTTCTTT; cdr3_aa: CAIRGTAPNTEAFF
clone_size: -; j_call: TRBJ2-7; v_call: TRBV4-1; d_call: -; cdr3_nt: TGCGCCAGCAGCCAAGATCTGGCCTCCTACGAGCAGTACTTC; cdr3_aa: CASSQDLASYEQYF
clone_size: once; j_call: TRBJ2-2; v_call: TRBV29-1; d_call: -; cdr3_nt: TGCAGCGTTCCAGGGGGTGGGGGAGGATACACCGGGGAGCTGTTTTTT; cdr3_aa: CSVPGGGGGYTGELFF
clone_size: -; j_call: TRBJ2-6; v_call: TRBV6-4; d_call: TRBD1; cdr3_nt: TGTGCCAGCAGCCCCGGGACAGGGACGAGCTCTGGGGCCAACGTCCTGACTTTC; cdr3_aa: CASSPGTGTSSGANVLTF
clone_size: -; j_call: TRBJ2-3; v_call: TRBV5-1; d_call: -; cdr3_nt: TGCGCCAGCAGCTTCACACCTAACAGAGATACGCAGTATTTT; cdr3_aa: CASSFTPNRDTQYF
clone_size: -; j_call: TRBJ1-2; v_call: TRBV7-9; d_call: -; cdr3_nt: TGTACCAGCAGCTTAGATTGGGGCCCGTACGGTGGCTACACCTTC; cdr3_aa: CTSSLDWGPYGGYTF
clone_size: -; j_call: TRBJ2-3; v_call: TRBV18; d_call: TRBD1; cdr3_nt: TGTGCCAGCTCCCCTACACTGGACAGGGGTACAGATACGCAGTATTTT; cdr3_aa: CASSPTLDRGTDTQYF
clone_size: -; j_call: TRBJ1-4; v_call: TRBV28; d_call: TRBD1; cdr3_nt: TGTGCCAGCAGTCCCCGGACAGGGCTCGTTCGAAAACTGTTTTTT; cdr3_aa: CASSPRTGLVRKLFF
clone_size: -; j_call: TRBJ2-1; v_call: TRBV7-2; d_call: TRBD2; cdr3_nt: TGTGCCAGCAGCCAAGGAGTAGCGGGGACCTCCTACAATGAGCAGTTCTTC; cdr3_aa: CASSQGVAGTSYNEQFF
clone_size: -; j_call: TRBJ1-3; v_call: TRBV5-1; d_call: -; cdr3_nt: TGCGCCAGCAGCCCCTCAGGGTATGGAAACACCATATATTTT; cdr3_aa: CASSPSGYGNTIYF
clone_size: -; j_call: TRBJ2-2; v_call: TRBV7-9; d_call: -; cdr3_nt: TGTGCCAGCAGTCTACTCATCGCCGGGGAGCTGTTTTTT; cdr3_aa: CASSLLIAGELFF
clone_size: -; j_call: TRBJ2-7; v_call: TRBV27; d_call: -; cdr3_nt: TGTGCCAGCAGCAGACACCAAGGTACCTACGAGCAGTACTTC; cdr3_aa: CASSRHQGTYEQYF
clone_size: -; j_call: TRBJ2-1; v_call: TRBV27; d_call: TRBD1; cdr3_nt: TGTGCCAGCAACCAAGCCGGGACAGGGGACAATGAGCAGTTCTTC; cdr3_aa: CASNQAGTGDNEQFF
clone_size: -; j_call: TRBJ2-3; v_call: TRBV5-1; d_call: -; cdr3_nt: TGCGCCAGCAGCTTGAGACAGGATGGCACAGATACGCAGTATTTT; cdr3_aa: CASSLRQDGTDTQYF
clone_size: once; j_call: TRBJ2-7; v_call: TRBV6-6; d_call: -; cdr3_nt: TGTGCCAGCAGTTACGCGATCAACTTCTACGAGCAGTACTTC; cdr3_aa: CASSYAINFYEQYF
clone_size: -; j_call: TRBJ2-1; v_call: TRBV11-3; d_call: TRBD1; cdr3_nt: TGTGCCAGCAGCGCCCTGACAGGGGGCGGCTACAATGAGCAGTTCTTC; cdr3_aa: CASSALTGGGYNEQFF
clone_size: -; j_call: TRBJ1-1; v_call: TRBV6-2/TRBV6-3; d_call: -; cdr3_nt: TGTGCCAGCAGTTACTCGGGCGTTCCGAACACTGAAGCTTTCTTT; cdr3_aa: CASSYSGVPNTEAFF
clone_size: -; j_call: TRBJ2-1; v_call: TRBV7-6; d_call: -; cdr3_nt: TGTGCCAGCAGCTACACGACAGCCAGCTCCTACAATGAGCAGTTCTTC; cdr3_aa: CASSYTTASSYNEQFF
clone_size: -; j_call: TRBJ2-5; v_call: TRBV27; d_call: -; cdr3_nt: TGTGCCAGCAGTCACCAGGGTACCAAAGAGACCCAGTACTTC; cdr3_aa: CASSHQGTKETQYF
clone_size: -; j_call: TRBJ1-5; v_call: TRBV5-1; d_call: -; cdr3_nt: TGCGCCAGCAGCCCCAGGGTTCAGCCCCAGCATTTT; cdr3_aa: CASSPRVQPQHF
clone_size: once; j_call: TRBJ1-1; v_call: TRBV6-6; d_call: -; cdr3_nt: TGTGCCAGCAGCCCGAGGGGGGGTGGAAACACTGAAGCTTTCTTT; cdr3_aa: CASSPRGGGNTEAFF
clone_size: -; j_call: TRBJ1-2; v_call: TRBV6-5; d_call: TRBD1; cdr3_nt: TGTGCCAGCACCCCGGGACAGTTACACTATGGCTACACCTTC; cdr3_aa: CASTPGQLHYGYTF